The T cell receptor beta chain described here comes from a study of cytomegalovirus exposure and HLA in healthy donors. Overall study: Membership in the Caucasian-associated ancestry cluster was found for about 80% of a few hundred genotyped donors. Notes on the study in general: The authors listed over 150 TCR beta chains as cytomegalovirus-associated. Relative to equally common others, HLA-associated TCR beta chains showed greater clonal expansion in a later analysis. Serostatus for CMV was the only available immune exposure information.

The primer mix had 60 Vbeta and 13 Jbeta primers. TCRdb keeps only in-frame clones here, not all; method: immunoSEQ multiplex PCR. The repertoire holds around 99,000 clones, about 85% seen once, with around 2.1% in the top ten. Turning to this clone: Its specificity is not known.

The CDR3 consists of 15 residues. Germline CDR1 is MNHEY and CDR2 is SMNVEV (reference sequence). V dropped 2 bases and J dropped 4; count of bases not matched to a gene: 7. The sequence derives from a man aged 30-40 years in good health and CMV-seronegative. The chain employs TRBV27 and TRBJ2-5, with 7 bases matching TRBD2. The sequenced sample was PBMCs. In DNA form, the CDR3 reads TGTGCCAGCAGTTTACGGGAGGTCGGGATAGAGACCCAGTACTTC. Amino acid sequence: CASSLREVGIETQYF.